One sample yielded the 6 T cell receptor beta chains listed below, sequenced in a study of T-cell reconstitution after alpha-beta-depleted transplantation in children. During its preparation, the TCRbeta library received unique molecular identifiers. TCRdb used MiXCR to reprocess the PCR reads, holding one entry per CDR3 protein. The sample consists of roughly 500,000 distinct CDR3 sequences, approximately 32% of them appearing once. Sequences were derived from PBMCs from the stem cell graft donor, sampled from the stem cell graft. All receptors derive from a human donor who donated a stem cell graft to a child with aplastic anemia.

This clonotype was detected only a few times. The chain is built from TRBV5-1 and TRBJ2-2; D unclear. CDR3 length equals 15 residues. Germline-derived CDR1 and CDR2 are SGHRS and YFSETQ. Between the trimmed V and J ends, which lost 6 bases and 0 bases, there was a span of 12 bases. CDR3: CASTLTDSNTGELFF. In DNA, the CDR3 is TGCGCCAGCACCCTGACTGACTCGAACACCGGGGAGCTGTTTTTT.

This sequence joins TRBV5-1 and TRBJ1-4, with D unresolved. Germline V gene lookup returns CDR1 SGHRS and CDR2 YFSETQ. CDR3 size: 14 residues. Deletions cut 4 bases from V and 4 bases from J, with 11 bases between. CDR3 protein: CASSGGRRNEKLFF. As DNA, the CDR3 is TGCGCCAGCAGCGGTGGACGGCGTAATGAAAAACTGTTTTTT.

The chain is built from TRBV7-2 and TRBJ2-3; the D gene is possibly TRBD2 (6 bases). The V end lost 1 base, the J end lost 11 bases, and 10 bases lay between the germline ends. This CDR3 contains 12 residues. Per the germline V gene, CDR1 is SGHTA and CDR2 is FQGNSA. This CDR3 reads CASSLELALQYF. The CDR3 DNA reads TGTGCCAGCAGCTTAGAACTAGCCTTGCAGTATTTT.

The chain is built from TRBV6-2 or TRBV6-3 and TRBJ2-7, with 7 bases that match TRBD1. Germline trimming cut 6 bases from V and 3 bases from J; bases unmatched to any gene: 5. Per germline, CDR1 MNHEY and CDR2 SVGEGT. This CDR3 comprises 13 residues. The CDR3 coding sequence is TGTGCCAGCAGCCTGACAGGGCGCTACGAGCAGTACGTC. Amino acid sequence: CASSLTGRYEQYV.

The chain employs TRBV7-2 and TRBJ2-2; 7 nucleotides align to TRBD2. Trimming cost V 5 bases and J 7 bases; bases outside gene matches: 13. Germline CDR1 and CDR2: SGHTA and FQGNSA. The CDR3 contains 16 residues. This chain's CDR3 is CASSLFGGSKVGELFF. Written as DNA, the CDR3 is TGTGCCAGCAGCCTATTCGGCGGGAGTAAGGTCGGGGAGCTGTTTTTT.

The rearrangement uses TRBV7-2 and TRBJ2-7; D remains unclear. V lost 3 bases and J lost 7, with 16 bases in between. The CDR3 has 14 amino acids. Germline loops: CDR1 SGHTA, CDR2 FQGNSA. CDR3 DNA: TGTGCCAGCAGCTTTTCCCCAGGATTGGGGGAGCAGTACGTC. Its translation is CASSFSPGLGEQYV.